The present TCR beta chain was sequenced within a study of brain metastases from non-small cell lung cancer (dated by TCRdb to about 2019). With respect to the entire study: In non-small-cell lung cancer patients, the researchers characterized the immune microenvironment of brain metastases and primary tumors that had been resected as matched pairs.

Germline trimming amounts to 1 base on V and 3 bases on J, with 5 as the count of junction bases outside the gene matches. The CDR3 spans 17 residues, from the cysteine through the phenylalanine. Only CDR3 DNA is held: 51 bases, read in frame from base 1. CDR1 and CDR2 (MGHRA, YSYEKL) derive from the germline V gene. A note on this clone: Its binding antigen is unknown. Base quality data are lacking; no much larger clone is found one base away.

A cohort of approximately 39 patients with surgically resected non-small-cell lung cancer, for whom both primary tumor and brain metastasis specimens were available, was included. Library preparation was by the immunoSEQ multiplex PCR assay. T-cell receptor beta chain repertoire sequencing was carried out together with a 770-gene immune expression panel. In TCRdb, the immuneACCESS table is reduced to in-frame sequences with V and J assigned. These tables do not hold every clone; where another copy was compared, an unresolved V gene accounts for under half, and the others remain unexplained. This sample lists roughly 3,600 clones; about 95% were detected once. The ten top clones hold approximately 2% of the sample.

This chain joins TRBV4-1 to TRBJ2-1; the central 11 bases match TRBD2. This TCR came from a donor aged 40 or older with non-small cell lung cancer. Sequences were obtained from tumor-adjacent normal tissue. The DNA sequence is TGCGCCAGCAGCCAAGCGAGGGGGACTAGCGGCTACAATGAGCAGTTCTTC. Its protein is CASSQARGTSGYNEQFF.